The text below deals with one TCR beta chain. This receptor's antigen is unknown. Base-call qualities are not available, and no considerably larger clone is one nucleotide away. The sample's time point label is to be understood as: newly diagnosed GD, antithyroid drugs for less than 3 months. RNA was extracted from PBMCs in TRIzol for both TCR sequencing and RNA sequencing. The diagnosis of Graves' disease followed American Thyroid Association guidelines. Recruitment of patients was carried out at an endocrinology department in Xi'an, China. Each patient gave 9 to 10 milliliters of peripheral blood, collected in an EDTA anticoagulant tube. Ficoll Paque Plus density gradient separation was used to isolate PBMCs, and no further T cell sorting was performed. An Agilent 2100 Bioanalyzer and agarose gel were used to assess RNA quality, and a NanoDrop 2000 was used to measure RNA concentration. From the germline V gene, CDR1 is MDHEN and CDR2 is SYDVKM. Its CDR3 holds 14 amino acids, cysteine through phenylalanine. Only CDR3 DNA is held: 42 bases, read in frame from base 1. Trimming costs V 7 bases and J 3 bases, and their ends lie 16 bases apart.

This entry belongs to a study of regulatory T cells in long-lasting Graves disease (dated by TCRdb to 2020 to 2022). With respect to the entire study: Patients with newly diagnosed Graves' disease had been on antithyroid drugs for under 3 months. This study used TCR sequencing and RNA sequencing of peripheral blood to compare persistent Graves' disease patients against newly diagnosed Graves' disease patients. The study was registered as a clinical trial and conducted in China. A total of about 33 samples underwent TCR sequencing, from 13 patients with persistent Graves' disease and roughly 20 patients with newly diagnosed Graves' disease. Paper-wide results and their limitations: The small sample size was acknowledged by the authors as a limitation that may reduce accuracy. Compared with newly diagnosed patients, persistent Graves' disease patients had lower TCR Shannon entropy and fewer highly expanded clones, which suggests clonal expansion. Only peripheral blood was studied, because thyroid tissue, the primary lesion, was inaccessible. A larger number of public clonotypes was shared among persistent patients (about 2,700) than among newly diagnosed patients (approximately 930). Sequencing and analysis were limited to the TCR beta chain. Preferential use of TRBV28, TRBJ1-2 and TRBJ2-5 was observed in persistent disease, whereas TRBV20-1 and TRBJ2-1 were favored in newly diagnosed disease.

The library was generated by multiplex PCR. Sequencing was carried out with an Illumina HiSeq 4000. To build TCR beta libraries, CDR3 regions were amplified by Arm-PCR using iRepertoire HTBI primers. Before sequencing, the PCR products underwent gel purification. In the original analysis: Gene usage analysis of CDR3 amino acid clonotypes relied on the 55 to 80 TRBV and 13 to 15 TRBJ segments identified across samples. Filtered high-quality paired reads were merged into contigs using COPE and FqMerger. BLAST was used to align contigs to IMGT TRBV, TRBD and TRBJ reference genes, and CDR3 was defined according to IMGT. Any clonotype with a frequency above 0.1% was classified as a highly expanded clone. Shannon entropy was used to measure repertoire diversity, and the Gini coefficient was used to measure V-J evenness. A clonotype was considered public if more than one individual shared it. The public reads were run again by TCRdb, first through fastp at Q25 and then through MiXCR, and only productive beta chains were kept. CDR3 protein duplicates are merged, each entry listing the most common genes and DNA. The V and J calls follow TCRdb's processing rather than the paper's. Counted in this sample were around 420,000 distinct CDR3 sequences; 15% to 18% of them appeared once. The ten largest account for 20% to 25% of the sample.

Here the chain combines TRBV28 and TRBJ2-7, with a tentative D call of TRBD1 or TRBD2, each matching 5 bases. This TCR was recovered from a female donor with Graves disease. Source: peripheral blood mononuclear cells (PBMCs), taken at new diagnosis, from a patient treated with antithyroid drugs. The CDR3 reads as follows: CASTRGTDGYEQYF. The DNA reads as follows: TGTGCCAGCACTCGTGGGACGGACGGCTACGAGCAGTACTTC.